This passage covers 17 T cell receptor beta chains from one sample sequenced in a study of monozygotic twins with inflammatory bowel disease. One entry per CDR3 protein, without DNA, is what TCRdb gives after re-calling the 5' RACE reads. This specimen shows under 130,000 distinct CDR3 sequences; the ten leading clones hold approximately 2%. The sequenced sample was blood. The receptors derive from a human donor with ulcerative colitis or Crohn's disease, or a healthy co-twin of an affected twin (not recorded which).

The rearrangement links TRBV11-2 to TRBJ2-1; TCRdb names TRBD2, which stays unverified in the absence of DNA. CDR1 is SGHAT and CDR2 is FQNNGV in the germline V gene. The CDR3 loop spans 19 amino acids. CDR3 in amino acids: CASSPDLVAGVDNYNEQFF.

This chain joins TRBV20-1 and TRBJ2-4. CDR1 and CDR2 from the germline V gene are DFQATT and SNEGSKA (reference sequence). The CDR3 is 16 amino acids. CDR3: CSAKLSYTLAKNIQYF.

The V and J genes are TRBV18 and TRBJ1-6. This CDR3 has 16 residues. Germline loops: CDR1 KGHSH, CDR2 LQKENI. CDR3 residues: CASSLEGSSYNSPLHF. Complete variable domain (other parts from reference TRBV18 and TRBJ1-6): NAGVMQNPRHLVRRRGQEARLRCSPMKGHSHVYWYRQLPEEGLKFMVYLQKENIIDESGMPKERFSAEFPKEGPSILRIQQVVRGDSAAYFCASSLEGSSYNSPLHFGNGTRLTVT.

The chain employs TRBV27 and TRBJ2-7; the D gene TCRdb calls, TRBD1, cannot be checked with no DNA. Per the germline V gene, CDR1 is MNHEY and CDR2 is SMNVEV (reference sequence). CDR3 length equals 15 residues. The CDR3 protein is CASSFLRTGPVEQYF.

The gene calls are TRBV6-2 or TRBV6-3 and TRBJ2-7. Germline V gene sequence: CDR1 MNHEY, CDR2 SVGEGT. The CDR3 spans 15 residues. The CDR3: CASSYLGSNSYEQYF.

The chain recombines TRBV7-2 with TRBJ1-1. The CDR3 runs 11 residues. Germline CDR1 reads SGHTA; CDR2 reads FQGNSA. CDR3 sequence: CASSDLGIAFF.

The chain employs TRBV4-1 and TRBJ1-3; without DNA, the TCRdb call of TRBD1 cannot be checked. The CDR3 is made up of 15 amino acids. Germline V gene lookup returns CDR1 MGHRA and CDR2 YSYEKL. The CDR3 sequence: CASSLPTGAVNTIYF.

V gene TRBV5-1 combines with J gene TRBJ1-1; TCRdb's D call, TRBD1, is unchecked because there is no DNA. Per germline, CDR1 SGHRS and CDR2 YFSETQ. The CDR3 has 13 residues. The CDR3 protein is CASSLERQWEAFF.

V gene TRBV20-1 combines with J gene TRBJ2-5; the D gene TCRdb calls, TRBD2, cannot be checked with no DNA. This CDR3 spans 12 amino acids. The germline gives CDR1 DFQATT, CDR2 SNEGSKA (reference sequence). This CDR3 is CSANSGRETQYF.

The CDR3 region is CSVPGVAGVSYNEQFF. V is TRBV29-1 and J is TRBJ2-1; the TCRdb D gene call, TRBD2, has no DNA to confirm it. The germline gives CDR1 SQVTM, CDR2 ANQGSEA. The CDR3 contains 16 residues.

This sequence joins TRBV24-1 and TRBJ2-1; TCRdb's D gene call, TRBD2, goes unchecked for lack of DNA. The germline V gene encodes CDR1 KGHDR and CDR2 SFDVKD. The CDR3 length is 13 residues. The CDR3 is CATGLAGDNEQFF.

The gene calls are TRBV12-3 or TRBV12-4 and TRBJ2-1; the TCRdb D gene call, TRBD2, has no DNA to confirm it. This CDR3 has 14 residues. The chain's CDR3 is CASSTGLAINEQFF.

The chain links TRBV20-1 to TRBJ2-2; TCRdb selects TRBD1, and the lack of DNA leaves this call unchecked. Germline V gene data show CDR1 as DFQATT and CDR2 as SNEGSKA (reference sequence). The CDR3 is 14 amino acids. The CDR3 loop reads CSGRLTGRNGELFF.

The V call is TRBV6-2 or TRBV6-3, the J call TRBJ2-7; TCRdb's assignment of TRBD1 cannot be checked, as there is no DNA. CDR3 length equals 15 residues. Germline lookup yields CDR1 MNHEY and CDR2 SVGEGT. CDR3 protein: CASSYSGAGSYEQYF.

The chain is built from TRBV28 and TRBJ1-1. CDR1 and CDR2 (germline): MDHEN, SYDVKM. This CDR3 contains 12 residues. The CDR3 reads CASSLTEAEAFF.

This chain connects TRBV5-5 to TRBJ2-5; the D call from TCRdb, TRBD1, cannot be confirmed without DNA. From germline, CDR1 is SGHKS and CDR2 YYEKEE (reference sequence). The CDR3 has 15 residues. The CDR3 loop reads CASSQSAGVSETQYF.

This chain joins TRBV27 and TRBJ2-7; with no DNA, the TCRdb D assignment of TRBD2 cannot be verified. There are 16 residues in the CDR3. The V gene's germline CDR1 is MNHEY and CDR2 SMNVEV (reference sequence). The CDR3 sequence: CASSLTSGILSYEQYF.